The 12 T cell receptor beta chains presented below share a single source sample, sequenced in a study of technical replicates of blood from a few donors. The protocol was immunoSEQ multiplex PCR, while the TCRdb copy is restricted to in-frame clones and leaves out a portion. The sample contains approximately 92,000 clones, 85% to 95% of which appear only once. The specimen sequenced was T cells isolated from PBMCs. The receptors were sampled from a human donor in good health.

The genes are TRBV5-4 and TRBJ2-1; perhaps TRBD1 as D (5 bases). The germline CDR1 and CDR2 sequences are SGHNT and YYREEE (reference sequence). The CDR3 runs to 13 residues. V was shortened by 5 bases and J by 5 bases, with 11 bases between the two germline ends. The CDR3 loop is CASSPGYDNEQFF. The CDR3 DNA reads TGTGCCAGCAGTCCAGGGTATGACAATGAGCAGTTCTTC. Using reference TRBV5-4 and TRBJ2-1 for the parts outside the CDR3, the full variable domain is ETGVTQSPTHLIKTRGQQVTLRCSSQSGHNTVSWYQQALGQGPQFIFQYYREEENGRGNFPPRFSGLQFPNYSSELNVNALELDDSALYLCASSPGYDNEQFFGPGTRLTVL.

The genes are TRBV19 and TRBJ1-4, with a tentative D call TRBD1 (5 bases). The CDR3 contains 16 residues. V dropped 4 bases and J dropped 5 bases, with 17 bases sitting between them. In germline, CDR1 is LNHDA, CDR2 SQIVND (reference sequence). CDR3 in amino acids: CASSRAGLSRNEKLFF. In nucleotides, the CDR3 is TGTGCCAGTAGTAGAGCGGGGCTCTCTCGGAATGAAAAACTGTTTTTT.

This chain links TRBV2 with TRBJ2-3; 8 bases align to TRBD1. With V trimmed by 6 bases and J by 0 bases, 5 bases remained unmatched. CDR3 length: 15 residues. The V gene's germline CDR1 is SNHLY and CDR2 FYNNEI. The chain's CDR3 is CASRAWTGSTDTQYF. In DNA form, the CDR3 reads TGTGCCAGCAGGGCGTGGACAGGGAGCACAGATACGCAGTATTTT.

The V gene is TRBV4-3, the J gene TRBJ2-7; D unclear. The CDR3 totals 14 residues. Trimming removed 1 base at V and 3 bases at J, with 10 bases between. Per the germline V gene, CDR1 is LGHNA and CDR2 is YSLEER. As DNA, the CDR3 is TGCGCCAGCAGCCAAGGCGGAGCCAACTACGAGCAGTACTTC. Protein sequence: CASSQGGANYEQYF.

This clone was observed a single time. The chain is built from TRBV25-1 and TRBJ1-1, with D hard to call. This CDR3 is 14 amino acids long. The V gene's germline CDR1 is MGHDK and CDR2 SYGVNS. With 1 base removed from V and 1 base from J, the gap between germline ends came to 7 bases. CDR3 DNA sequence: TGTGCCAGCAGTGAATCCGACTGGAACACTGAAGCTTTCTTT. Amino acid sequence: CASSESDWNTEAFF.

The chain is built from TRBV25-1 and TRBJ1-1; D unclear. The V end lost 5 bases, the J end lost 4 bases, and 11 bases lay between the germline ends. The length of the CDR3 is 13 residues. Germline V CDR1 and CDR2: MGHDK, SYGVNS. CDR3 sequence: CASSNRSFTEAFF. The CDR3 bases are TGTGCCAGCAGTAATCGGTCGTTCACTGAAGCTTTCTTT.

This clone was picked up one time. This chain links TRBV2 with TRBJ2-2; TRBD1 aligns across 8 bases. The CDR3 consists of 16 residues. Germline V CDR1 and CDR2: SNHLY, FYNNEI. V gave up 5 bases and J gave up 4 bases; unmatched junction bases: 9. CDR3 protein: CASSQTGVSSTGELFF. For the CDR3, the DNA is TGTGCCAGCAGTCAGACAGGGGTTTCGAGCACCGGGGAGCTGTTTTTT.

The chain couples TRBV7-9 to TRBJ1-5; TRBD1 matches at 11 bases. The CDR3 contains 19 residues. Looked up from germline, CDR1 is SEHNR and CDR2 is FQNEAQ (reference sequence). J lost 0 bases, V lost 5 bases, and 12 bases had no gene match. The CDR3 bases are TGTGCCAGCAGCCCCTTGACGGGACAGGGGGTACGTAGCAATCAGCCCCAGCATTTT. The encoded protein is CASSPLTGQGVRSNQPQHF.

V gene TRBV29-1 combines with J gene TRBJ2-1; weak D call: TRBD2 (5 bases). The CDR3 has 11 amino acids. From germline, CDR1 is SQVTM and CDR2 ANQGSEA. In DNA, the CDR3 is TGCAGTGGTCAGGACTCCCGGGAGCAGTTCTTC. Translation: CSGQDSREQFF.

The chain uses TRBV6-5 and TRBJ2-1, with D perhaps matching TRBD2 (5 bases). Per germline, CDR1 MNHEY and CDR2 SVGAGI. V dropped 5 bases and J dropped 0 bases, with 11 bases sitting between them. The CDR3 extends over 15 amino acids. The CDR3 nucleotides are TGTGCCAGCAGTCCCACAGCGGACTCCTACAATGAGCAGTTCTTC. Amino acids: CASSPTADSYNEQFF.

The chain couples TRBV29-1 to TRBJ2-3; 7 nucleotides align to TRBD2. Trimming removed 5 bases from V and 3 bases from J; junction bases left unmatched: 11. The length of the CDR3 is 15 residues. Per the germline V gene, CDR1 is SQVTM and CDR2 is ANQGSEA. The CDR3 nucleotides are TGCAGCGTTATCGGCCTAGCGGATCCTACAGATACGCAGTATTTT. It specifies CSVIGLADPTDTQYF.

This chain uses TRBV18 with TRBJ2-1; 12 bases are a match to TRBD2. This CDR3 comprises 17 residues. V lost 2 bases, J lost 0 bases, and 2 bases stayed unmatched. From germline, CDR1 is KGHSH and CDR2 LQKENI. CDR3: CASSPWTSGASYNEQFF. CDR3 nucleotide sequence: TGTGCCAGCTCACCATGGACTAGCGGGGCCTCCTACAATGAGCAGTTCTTC.